Listed here is a single T cell receptor beta chain. This entry belongs to a study of radiation and T cells in renal cell carcinoma. Profiling relied on immunoSEQ multiplex PCR, and the TCRdb table lists in-frame clones only, not all of them. The sample lists about 130,000 clones, about 81% occurring once. As to time point: blood 2 weeks post-SBRT. Treatment described: 15 Gy SBRT to primary tumor, nephrectomy 4 weeks later. Trimming removed 0 bases from V and 6 bases from J; junction bases left unmatched: 2. The CDR3 contains 14 residues. Germline V gene data show CDR1 as MDHEN and CDR2 as SYDVKM. V is TRBV28 and J is TRBJ1-5; 7 nucleotides line up with TRBD1. Sample: blood, taken from a patient whose treatment included radiotherapy and nephrectomy. The clonotype comes from a woman aged 55-70 years with renal cell carcinoma. The CDR3 here is CASSLWAGGQPQHF. CDR3 sequence (DNA): TGTGCCAGCAGTTTATGGGCAGGGGGTCAGCCCCAGCATTTT.